This T cell receptor beta chain was profiled in a study of T cell clones after liver transplantation. The wider study: Tolerant meant at least one year fully off immunosuppression without liver enzymes above twice normal. General study findings and limits: The donor-reactive repertoire was only partly measurable in a couple of subjects, lacking donor cells. A larger donor-reactive than third-party decline suggested partial antigen-specific deletion.

Profiled with immunoSEQ multiplex PCR; TCRdb holds only in-frame clones, not every one. Of 70,000 to 95,000 clones detected, roughly 85% appear once; the ten largest clones hold approximately 2.8%. This CDR3 has 16 amino acids. Trimming at V came to 3 bases and at J to 9 bases, leaving 15 bases not matched to a gene. In germline, CDR1 is SGHNT, CDR2 YYREEE (reference sequence). Concerning this clone: Its antigen remains unknown.

Here the sequenced sample was CD4+ T cells from blood, taken at the 22-month timepoint. This clonotype was obtained from a human patient who received a liver transplant. The graft donor may have given rise to some T cells. The chain couples TRBV5-4 to TRBJ2-7; 10 nucleotides agree with TRBD2. This CDR3 is CASSSRLSGRATRQYF. The CDR3 coding sequence is TGTGCCAGCAGCTCACGACTAAGCGGGAGGGCTACGAGGCAGTACTTC. Full variable domain (remainder filled in from reference TRBV5-4 and TRBJ2-7): ETGVTQSPTHLIKTRGQQVTLRCSSQSGHNTVSWYQQALGQGPQFIFQYYREEENGRGNFPPRFSGLQFPNYSSELNVNALELDDSALYLCASSSRLSGRATRQYFGPGTRLTVT.